This T cell receptor (beta chain) stems from a study of blood T cell repertoires in COVID-19. Turning to the study itself: COVID-19 samples, acute and convalescent, were from the United States, Italy and Spain.

Source study methods: Counts of nucleated cells, estimated from reference gene primer amplification, were obtained. Libraries were prepared by immunoSEQ multiplex PCR; TCRdb keeps only in-frame clonotypes and omits some of them. That table supplies the V and J calls and clone size; D and trimming were determined from the DNA. Of around 70,000 clones listed, 75% to 85% are singletons. J lost 0 bases, V lost 2 bases, and 3 bases had no gene match. The germline V gene encodes CDR1 KGHSH and CDR2 LQKENI. The CDR3 loop spans 16 amino acids. Sequences were obtained from peripheral blood. The source of this sequence is a man at least 80 years old with acute or convalescent COVID-19. The chain couples TRBV18 to TRBJ2-2; 7 bases agree with TRBD1. The CDR3 spells CASSPTGASNTGELFF. The CDR3 region has the DNA TGTGCCAGCTCACCAACAGGGGCCTCGAACACCGGGGAGCTGTTTTTT.